The 25 T cell receptor beta chains listed next were all sequenced from one sample in a study of cytomegalovirus exposure and HLA in healthy donors. In the PCR, 60 Vbeta and 13 Jbeta primers were used. Clones were read by immunoSEQ multiplex PCR, and TCRdb kept only the in-frame ones, dropping some. The sample has 150,000 to 200,000 clones, 80% to 85% seen once. Source material: PBMCs. Receptors originate from a human donor in good health.

The V call is TRBV10-1, the J call TRBJ2-2; 9 nucleotides match TRBD2. Trimming removed 4 bases from V and 5 bases from J; junction bases left unmatched: 2. The CDR3 consists of 14 residues. CDR1 and CDR2 (germline): WNHNN, SYGVQD (reference sequence). In DNA, the CDR3 is TGCGCCAGCAGTGCAGGACTAGCGACCGGGGAGCTGTTTTTT. The encoded protein is CASSAGLATGELFF.

The V and J genes are TRBV7-2 and TRBJ1-4; weak D call: TRBD1 (6 bases). Trimming stripped 5 bases from V and 6 bases from J, with 16 bases between. This CDR3 region has 15 residues. The germline CDR1 and CDR2 sequences are SGHTA and FQGNSA. CDR3 sequence reads: CASSKAGGLDEKLFF. The CDR3 coding sequence is TGTGCCAGCAGCAAAGCTGGGGGCTTGGATGAAAAACTGTTTTTT.

This chain joins TRBV9 and TRBJ1-2, with 7 bases that match TRBD1. From germline, CDR1 is SGDLS and CDR2 YYNGEE. This CDR3 contains 15 residues. V lost 0 bases, J lost 1 base, and 3 bases stayed unmatched. The CDR3 coding sequence is TGTGCCAGCAGCGTAGGGGGGACAGTTAACTATGGCTACACCTTC. Its protein is CASSVGGTVNYGYTF.

CDR3 sequence (DNA): TGTGCCAGCAGCTTAGGTACCAGGGGGCATGGAGCTTTCTTT. Translation gives CASSLGTRGHGAFF. J is TRBJ1-1 and V is TRBV7-8; 8 nucleotides align to TRBD1. The V and J ends lost 1 base and 10 bases, in that order; junction bases with no gene match: 8. This CDR3 contains 14 residues. Germline CDR1 reads SGHVS; CDR2 reads FQNEAQ.

The CDR3 reads CASSLGGTSYEQYF. The CDR3 DNA sequence: TGTGCCAGCAGCTTAGGTGGGACTTCATACGAGCAGTACTTC. This chain links TRBV7-9 with TRBJ2-7, with D perhaps TRBD2 (6 bases). V dropped 1 base and J dropped 4 bases, with 11 bases sitting between them. The CDR3 is 14 amino acids. Germline V gene sequence: CDR1 SEHNR, CDR2 FQNEAQ (reference sequence).

This clone was recorded once. The J gene is TRBJ2-1, the V gene TRBV27; D perhaps matches TRBD1 (6 bases). V lost 7 bases and J 2 bases, leaving 15 bases between the germline ends. CDR1 and CDR2 (germline): MNHEY, SMNVEV (reference sequence). This CDR3 spans 15 amino acids. DNA of the CDR3: TGTGCCAGCACACCGGCACAGGGACCCTACAATGAGCAGTTCTTC. It is translated as CASTPAQGPYNEQFF.

The chain couples TRBV12-5 to TRBJ2-3; D remains unclear. From germline, CDR1 is LGHNT and CDR2 FRNRAP. The CDR3 has 12 amino acids. The V end was cut by 6 bases, the J end by 6 bases, with 10 bases between. CDR3 sequence: CASGFEEDTQYF. Written as DNA, the CDR3 is TGTGCTAGTGGCTTTGAAGAGGATACGCAGTATTTT.

The chain links TRBV19 to TRBJ1-2; D perhaps matches TRBD1 (5 bases). The CDR3 is 17 residues long. V was cut by 1 base and J by 0 bases, with 15 bases left in between. CDR1 and CDR2 from the germline V gene are LNHDA and SQIVND (reference sequence). The CDR3 sequence: CASSIVSTGQPNYGYTF. Here the CDR3 DNA reads TGTGCCAGTAGTATAGTGTCCACAGGCCAACCTAACTATGGCTACACCTTC.

The chain is built from TRBV5-1 and TRBJ2-5, with 7 bases aligning to TRBD2. Trimming cost V 7 bases and J 3 bases; bases outside gene matches: 9. This CDR3 spans 14 amino acids. Germline values: CDR1 SGHRS, CDR2 YFSETQ. Here the CDR3 reads CASVRKGREETQYF. CDR3 DNA: TGCGCCAGCGTCCGCAAAGGGAGGGAAGAGACCCAGTACTTC.

V usage is TRBV10-2 and J usage is TRBJ2-7; 16 positions agree with TRBD2. Losses at the gene ends were 6 bases for V and 5 bases for J; bases not matched to a gene: 10. The CDR3 is made up of 17 amino acids. Germline loops: CDR1 WSHSY, CDR2 SAAADI. For the CDR3, the DNA is TGCGCCAGCAGGTCAACGGGACTAGCGGGGGGGAGGAACGAGCAGTACTTC. Amino acid sequence: CASRSTGLAGGRNEQYF.

A few counts support this clone. J is TRBJ1-5 and V is TRBV11-2, with D maybe TRBD1 (6 bases). Germline assignment: CDR1 SGHAT and CDR2 FQNNGV. This CDR3 is 14 amino acids long. V was pared by 6 bases and J by 7 bases, with 16 bases between. CDR3 region: CASSFTGTGQPQHF. CDR3 nucleotides: TGTGCCAGCAGTTTTACAGGGACGGGCCAGCCCCAGCATTTT.

V gene TRBV4-1 combines with J gene TRBJ2-3, with D hard to call. Germline V CDR1 and CDR2: MGHRA, YSYEKL. The V end lost 4 bases, the J end lost 0 bases, and 17 bases lay between the germline ends. This CDR3 has 17 amino acids. DNA for the CDR3: TGCGCCAGCAGCCCCCAGGTAACAGTATCTAGCACAGATACGCAGTATTTT. This translates into CASSPQVTVSSTDTQYF.

V and J are TRBV4-1 and TRBJ1-1; D gene ambiguous. The CDR3 runs 18 residues. V was pared by 0 bases and J by 4 bases, with 21 bases between. Per germline, CDR1 MGHRA and CDR2 YSYEKL. In nucleotides, the CDR3 is TGCGCCAGCAGCCAAGATTGGCTAGCCCTACGGTGGGGCACTGAAGCTTTCTTT. Its protein is CASSQDWLALRWGTEAFF.

The chain uses TRBV9 and TRBJ2-7; 7 bases agree with TRBD1. This CDR3 has 12 residues. The germline V gene encodes CDR1 SGDLS and CDR2 YYNGEE. J gave up 9 bases and V 1 base, and 4 bases lay outside the gene matches. CDR3 sequence reads: CASSVPQGRQYF. The CDR3 DNA is TGTGCCAGCAGCGTACCACAGGGGCGGCAGTACTTC.

This clone occurred once. The genes are TRBV4-3 and TRBJ1-2; D remains unclear. V lost 0 bases and J 3 bases, leaving 8 bases between the germline ends. The CDR3 runs 14 residues. Germline V gene data show CDR1 as LGHNA and CDR2 as YSLEER. This chain's CDR3 is CASSQDRGYYGYTF. CDR3 DNA: TGCGCCAGCAGCCAAGATCGGGGATACTATGGCTACACCTTC.

This chain connects TRBV4-3 to TRBJ2-3, with D perhaps matching TRBD1 (6 bases). Deletions cut 0 bases from V and 4 bases from J, with 11 bases between. Germline CDR1 reads LGHNA; CDR2 reads YSLEER. The CDR3 has 15 residues. The CDR3 nucleotides are TGCGCCAGCAGCCAAGATTCCTCAGGGGCAGATACGCAGTATTTT. Its protein product is CASSQDSSGADTQYF.

This rearrangement joins TRBV5-1 to TRBJ2-1; a weak D match, TRBD2 (7 bases). V lost 3 bases, J lost 1 base, and 14 bases lay in between. The length of the CDR3 is 16 residues. Germline CDR1 SGHRS, CDR2 YFSETQ. The CDR3 sequence is CASSSVAGASYNEQFF. As DNA, the CDR3 is TGCGCCAGCAGCTCGGTGGCGGGGGCATCCTACAATGAGCAGTTCTTC. The full variable domain, rest sourced from reference TRBV5-1 and TRBJ2-1, is KAGVTQTPRYLIKTRGQQVTLSCSPISGHRSVSWYQQTPGQGLQFLFEYFSETQRNKGNFPGRFSGRQFSNSRSEMNVSTLELGDSALYLCASSSVAGASYNEQFFGPGTRLTVL.

This clone showed up just a few times. The chain couples TRBV21-1 to TRBJ1-5. TRBV21-1 is a documented pseudogene. The CDR3 has 14 amino acids. CDR3 residues: CASSKAGARGPQHF. The CDR3 DNA reads as TGTGCCAGCAGCAAGGCGGGGGCCAGGGGGCCCCAGCATTTT.

CDR3 sequence (DNA): TGTGCTAGTGTCAATAGGGCAGGGGTGACTGAAGCTTTCTTT. It encodes CASVNRAGVTEAFF. The V gene is TRBV12-5, the J gene TRBJ1-1, with D perhaps TRBD1 (6 bases). This CDR3 comprises 14 residues. V was trimmed by 7 bases and J by 5 bases, leaving 17 bases between them. Germline CDR1 reads LGHNT; CDR2 reads FRNRAP.

Comments on this clone: Other DNA sequences in the sample encode the same CDR3. This chain links TRBV5-1 with TRBJ2-3; D might be TRBD1 (6 bases). The CDR3 is made up of 13 amino acids. Trimming pared 4 bases from V and 3 bases from J, leaving 9 bases between. Germline CDR1 SGHRS, CDR2 YFSETQ. Here the CDR3 reads CASSPTGTDTQYF. For the CDR3, the DNA is TGCGCCAGCAGCCCTACAGGGACAGATACGCAGTATTTT. Looking up the rest from reference TRBV5-1 and TRBJ2-3 gives the full variable domain: KAGVTQTPRYLIKTRGQQVTLSCSPISGHRSVSWYQQTPGQGLQFLFEYFSETQRNKGNFPGRFSGRQFSNSRSEMNVSTLELGDSALYLCASSPTGTDTQYFGPGTRLTVL.

The V and J genes are TRBV10-3 and TRBJ2-7, with TRBD1 matching 10 bases. The length of the CDR3 is 14 residues. Germline values: CDR1 ENHRY, CDR2 SYGVKD. V was pared by 4 bases and J by 4 bases, with 4 bases of the junction left unmatched. The CDR3 here is CAISGGQGQYEQYF. The CDR3 DNA is TGTGCCATCAGTGGGGGACAGGGGCAATACGAGCAGTACTTC.

This clone was seen only once. The chain links TRBV6-5 to TRBJ2-1, with TRBD2 identical over 11 bases. This CDR3 comprises 15 residues. Losses at the gene ends were 2 bases for V and 4 bases for J; bases not matched to a gene: 1. Germline V gene sequence: CDR1 MNHEY, CDR2 SVGAGI. The CDR3 here is CASSYLAGGYNEQFF. CDR3 bases: TGTGCCAGCAGTTACCTAGCGGGGGGTTACAATGAGCAGTTCTTC.

V and J are TRBV27 and TRBJ1-1; D possibly corresponds to TRBD1 (5 bases). Trimming pared 1 base from V and 0 bases from J, leaving 12 bases between. The CDR3 length is 16 residues. Germline loops: CDR1 MNHEY, CDR2 SMNVEV (reference sequence). DNA of the CDR3: TGTGCCAGCAGTTTATATAGTGGACAACTGAACACTGAAGCTTTCTTT. Translation gives CASSLYSGQLNTEAFF.

The CDR3 nucleotides read TGTGCCACCAGCTCTAGCGGGGTAAAGACCCAGTACTTC. Translated, it gives CATSSSGVKTQYF. The chain couples TRBV15 to TRBJ2-5; 9 bases align to TRBD2. CDR1 and CDR2 from the germline V gene are LNHNV and YYDKDF (reference sequence). This CDR3 comprises 13 residues. The ends lost 5 bases at V and 6 bases at J; junction bases unmatched: 4.

The chain combines TRBV18 with TRBJ1-1; 8 nucleotides line up with TRBD1. CDR1 and CDR2 (germline): KGHSH, LQKENI. The CDR3 extends over 15 amino acids. Trimming took 3 bases from V and 10 from J; bases not matched to a gene: 13. The chain's CDR3 is CASSPRDRQIRGAFF. For the CDR3, the DNA is TGTGCCAGCTCACCGCGGGACAGGCAGATAAGGGGAGCTTTCTTT.